This T cell receptor beta chain was found in a study of beta chain features in type 1 diabetes. General observations from the study: Resolution of whether HLA type affects TCRB rearrangement was not achieved here. Insertion counts at VDJ junctions were lower in type 1 diabetes patients, who also showed more deletions there. TCRB CDR3s from Type 1 diabetes patients were moderately but significantly shorter in all four CD4+ subsets.

Donors underwent one heparinised blood draw, about 110 mL on average. As every portion of the isolated RNA was reverse transcribed, the sequencing read expressed TCRB transcripts. TCRdb's table, derived via immunoSEQ multiplex PCR, lists solely in-frame clones and lacks some. This sample carries around 250,000 clones, around 21% of them seen once, and the ten largest clones take 0.025% to 0.035%. With respect to this clone: The antigen remains unidentified.

This CDR3 comprises 14 residues. Germline CDR1 and CDR2: KGHSH and LQKENI. J lost 5 bases, V lost 3 bases, and 1 base had no gene match. What was sequenced was naive CD4+ T cells from blood. V gene TRBV18 combines with J gene TRBJ1-6, with 7 positions matching TRBD1. This TCR came from a woman aged 40 to 49 with type 1 diabetes. CDR3 bases: TGTGCCAGCTCACCGGACAGGAATAATTCACCCCTCCACTTT. Its translation is CASSPDRNNSPLHF.